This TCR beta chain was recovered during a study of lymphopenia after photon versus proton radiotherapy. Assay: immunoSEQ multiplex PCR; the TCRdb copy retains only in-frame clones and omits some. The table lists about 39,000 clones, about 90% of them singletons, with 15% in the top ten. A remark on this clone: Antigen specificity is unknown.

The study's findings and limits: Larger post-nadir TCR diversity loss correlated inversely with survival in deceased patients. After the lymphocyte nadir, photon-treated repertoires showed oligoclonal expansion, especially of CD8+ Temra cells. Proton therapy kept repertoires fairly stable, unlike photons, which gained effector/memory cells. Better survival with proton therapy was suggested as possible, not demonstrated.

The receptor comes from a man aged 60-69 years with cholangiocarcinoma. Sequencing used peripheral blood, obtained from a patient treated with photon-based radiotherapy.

The CDR3 sequence: CASSSGRTVDTQYF. The CDR3 DNA reads as TGTGCCAGTAGTTCCGGACGGACAGTGGATACGCAGTATTTT. This chain joins TRBV19 and TRBJ2-3; D is perhaps TRBD1 (6 bases). Trimming left V 5 bases short and J 6 bases short, with 15 bases between. The CDR3 totals 14 residues. Germline V gives CDR1 LNHDA, CDR2 SQIVND (reference sequence).